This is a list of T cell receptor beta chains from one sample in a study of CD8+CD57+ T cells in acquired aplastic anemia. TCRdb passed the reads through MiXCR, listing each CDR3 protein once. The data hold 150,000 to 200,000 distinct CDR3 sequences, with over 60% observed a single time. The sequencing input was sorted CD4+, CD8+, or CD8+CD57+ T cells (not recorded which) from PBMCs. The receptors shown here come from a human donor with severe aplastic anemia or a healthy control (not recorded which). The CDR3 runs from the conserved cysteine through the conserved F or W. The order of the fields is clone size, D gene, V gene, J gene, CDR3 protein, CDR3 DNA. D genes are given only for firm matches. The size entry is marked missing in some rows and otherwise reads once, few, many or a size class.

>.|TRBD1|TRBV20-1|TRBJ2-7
CSAWDREAYEQYF
TGCAGTGCTTGGGACAGAGAGGCCTACGAGCAGTACTTC
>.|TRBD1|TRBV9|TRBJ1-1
CASGQGSNTEAFF
TGTGCCAGCGGACAGGGTTCTAATACTGAAGCTTTCTTT
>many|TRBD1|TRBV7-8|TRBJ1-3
CASSLTGGSDTIYF
TGTGCCAGCAGCCTTACAGGGGGCTCGGACACCATATATTTT
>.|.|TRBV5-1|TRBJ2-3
CASSSEIGDTQYF
TGCGCCAGCAGCTCCGAAATTGGGGATACGCAGTATTTT
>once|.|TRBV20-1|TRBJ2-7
CSARGGARYEQYF
TGCAGTGCTAGAGGGGGGGCGAGGTACGAGCAGTACTTC
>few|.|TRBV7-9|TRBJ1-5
CASSFGGVGNQPQHF
TGTGCCAGCAGCTTTGGGGGGGTCGGCAATCAGCCCCAGCATTTT
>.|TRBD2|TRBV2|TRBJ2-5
CASRGLAWETQYF
TGTGCCAGCAGGGGACTAGCGTGGGAGACCCAGTACTTC
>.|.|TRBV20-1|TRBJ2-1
CSARASTRNEQFF
TGCAGTGCTAGGGCTAGCACGCGCAATGAGCAGTTCTTC
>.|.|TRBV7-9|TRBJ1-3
CASSSTGPGNTIYF
TGTGCCAGCAGCTCAACAGGGCCAGGAAACACCATATATTTT
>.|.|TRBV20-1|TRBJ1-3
CSARGSGGNTIYF
TGCAGTGCTAGAGGGTCGGGTGGAAACACCATATATTTT
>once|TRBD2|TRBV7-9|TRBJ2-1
CASSPGLAETNEQFF
TGTGCCAGCAGCCCAGGACTAGCGGAGACCAATGAGCAGTTCTTC
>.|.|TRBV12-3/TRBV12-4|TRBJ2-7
CASSFRARTFTYEQYF
TGTGCCAGCAGTTTCAGGGCCAGGACTTTCACCTACGAGCAGTACTTC
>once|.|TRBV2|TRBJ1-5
CASSQGRGQPQHF
TGTGCCAGCAGCCAGGGACGAGGTCAGCCCCAGCATTTT
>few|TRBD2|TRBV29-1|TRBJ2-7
CSLGGAEEQYF
TGCAGCTTGGGAGGGGCTGAGGAGCAGTACTTC
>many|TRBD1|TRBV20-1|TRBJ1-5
CSAPTGLNNQPQHF
TGCAGTGCCCCGACAGGGTTAAACAATCAGCCCCAGCATTTT
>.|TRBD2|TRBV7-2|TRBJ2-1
CASRSGGYAGLYSYNEQFF
TGTGCCAGCAGATCCGGGGGTTATGCGGGACTATATTCCTACAATGAGCAGTTCTTC
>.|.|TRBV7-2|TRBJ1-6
CASRSAGAYNSPLHF
TGTGCCAGCAGATCCGCGGGGGCTTATAATTCACCCCTCCACTTT
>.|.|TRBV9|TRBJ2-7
CASSKVRGTYEQYF
TGTGCCAGCAGTAAGGTCAGGGGAACCTACGAGCAGTACTTC
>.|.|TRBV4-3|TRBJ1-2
CASSQVQSNYGYTF
TGCGCCAGCAGCCAAGTTCAGAGTAACTATGGCTACACCTTC